These 10 T cell receptor beta chains were sequenced from one sample in a study of T cell responses to AZD1222 COVID-19 vaccine. Profiled with immunoSEQ multiplex PCR; TCRdb holds only in-frame clones, not every one. The repertoire holds roughly 28,000 clones, roughly 93% seen once, with more than 8% in the top ten. The input for sequencing was peripheral blood, taken on day 0 of AZD1222 vaccination. The receptors here all came from an adult in good health.

This chain joins TRBV7-2 and TRBJ1-1; tentative D call: TRBD1 (5 bases). The CDR3 extends over 16 amino acids. V lost 1 base and J lost 2, with 14 bases in between. Germline assignment: CDR1 SGHTA and CDR2 FQGNSA. CDR3 coding DNA: TGTGCCAGCAGCTTAGGCCGGATAAGGGGTAACACTGAAGCTTTCTTT. This sequence encodes CASSLGRIRGNTEAFF. Based on the CDR3 plus reference TRBV7-2 and TRBJ1-1, the full variable domain is GAGVSQSPSNKVTEKGKDVELRCDPISGHTALYWYRQSLGQGLEFLIYFQGNSAPDKSGLPSDRFSAERTGGSVSTLTIQRTQQEDSAVYLCASSLGRIRGNTEAFFGQGTRLTVV.

The CDR3 protein is CASSSLFRTATSETYEQYF. The CDR3 region has the DNA TGTGCCAGCAGTTCCCTCTTTAGGACAGCGACAAGCGAAACCTACGAGCAGTACTTC. The chain couples TRBV28 to TRBJ2-7; a possible D gene is TRBD1 (6 bases). The CDR3 runs to 19 residues. Germline CDR1 reads MDHEN; CDR2 reads SYDVKM. Trimming pared 4 bases from V and 2 bases from J, leaving 27 bases between.

CDR3 sequence: CASSSGTVIYNEQFF. CDR3 nucleotides: TGTGCCAGCAGTTCCGGGACTGTAATCTACAATGAGCAGTTCTTC. This chain joins TRBV6-5 and TRBJ2-1, with TRBD2 as a possible D gene (6 bases). V was cut by 4 bases and J by 3 bases, with 13 bases left in between. The CDR3 runs to 15 residues. CDR1 and CDR2 from the germline V gene are MNHEY and SVGAGI.

This rearrangement joins TRBV7-9 to TRBJ1-6, with TRBD1 matching over 8 bases. This CDR3 spans 15 amino acids. With V trimmed by 5 bases and J by 10 bases, 10 bases remained unmatched. Looked up from germline, CDR1 is SEHNR and CDR2 is FQNEAQ (reference sequence). CDR3 in amino acids: CASSRRDRGFSPLHF. The CDR3, as DNA: TGTGCCAGCAGCCGCCGCGACAGGGGTTTCTCACCCCTCCACTTT.

The chain uses TRBV27 and TRBJ1-6; the D gene is possibly TRBD1 (5 bases). Germline assignment: CDR1 MNHEY and CDR2 SMNVEV (reference sequence). CDR3 length equals 16 residues. V lost 6 bases to trimming and J lost 6 bases, with 18 bases between them. The DNA for the CDR3 is TGTGCCAGCAGCCCCAGGATGGGGACGGTTAATTCACCCCTCCACTTT. Translating gives CASSPRMGTVNSPLHF.

By share of the sample, this clone is medium-sized. The chain couples TRBV4-1 to TRBJ2-3; a weak D match, TRBD2 (6 bases). CDR3 size: 14 residues. Germline V CDR1 and CDR2: MGHRA, YSYEKL. The V end lost 1 base, the J end lost 1 base, and 6 bases lay between the germline ends. In DNA, the CDR3 is TGCGCCAGCAGCCAAGGGAGGGGCACAGATACGCAGTATTTT. This codes for CASSQGRGTDTQYF.

The J gene is TRBJ1-3, the V gene TRBV5-4; 9 bases agree with TRBD1. The CDR3 length is 15 residues. Germline CDR1 SGHNT, CDR2 YYREEE (reference sequence). With V trimmed by 5 bases and J by 0 bases, 3 bases remained unmatched. The CDR3 loop is CASSPGQGSGNTIYF. CDR3 sequence (DNA): TGTGCCAGCAGTCCGGGACAGGGCTCTGGAAACACCATATATTTT.

The gene calls are TRBV29-1 and TRBJ2-7; tentatively, D is TRBD1 (6 bases). The CDR3 has 15 amino acids. Germline V CDR1 and CDR2: SQVTM, ANQGSEA. Trimming removed 1 base from V and 6 bases from J, with 19 bases in between. In DNA, the CDR3 is TGCAGCGTTGAAGGGCTCACAGGGTCACGGCGCGAGCAGTACTTC. This sequence encodes CSVEGLTGSRREQYF.

The chain couples TRBV19 to TRBJ1-5; 7 positions agree with TRBD1. Germline values: CDR1 LNHDA, CDR2 SQIVND (reference sequence). The CDR3 runs to 15 residues. The ends lost 7 bases at V and 6 bases at J; junction bases unmatched: 12. CDR3 in DNA: TGTGCCAGTAAAGGGGGACAGCTAGCAAGTCAGCCCCAGCATTTT. Translating it yields CASKGGQLASQPQHF. The entire variable domain, with the rest obtained from reference TRBV19 and TRBJ1-5, is as follows: DGGITQSPKYLFRKEGQNVTLSCEQNLNHDAMYWYRQDPGQGLRLIYYSQIVNDFQKGDIAEGYSVSREKKESFPLTVTSAQKNPTAFYLCASKGGQLASQPQHFGDGTRLSIL.

This clone came up once. The chain employs TRBV10-3 and TRBJ2-7; 8 bases fit TRBD2. The length of the CDR3 is 15 residues. V gave up 7 bases and J gave up 5 bases; unmatched junction bases: 13. Per germline, CDR1 ENHRY and CDR2 SYGVKD. The CDR3 DNA reads TGTGCCATCAAACAACCGGGACTAGAAAGAAACGAGCAGTACTTC. Protein: CAIKQPGLERNEQYF.